These T cell receptor beta chains were read from a single sample in a study of T-cell reconstitution after alpha-beta-depleted transplantation in children. TCRdb re-analysed the PCR reads in MiXCR, keeping a single row per CDR3 protein. Of approximately 350,000 distinct CDR3 sequences listed, about 14% are singletons. This material consisted of PBMCs, taken from the stem cell graft. Receptors were obtained from a human donor who donated a stem cell graft to a child with Fanconi anemia. CDR3s include the opening cysteine and the closing phenylalanine or tryptophan. The D gene is left open where the match is weak. The size entry is marked missing in some rows and otherwise reads once, few, many or a size class.

TRBV7-6	few	TRBJ2-3	19	TRBD2	TGTGCCAGCAGCTCCTACCCCATACTAGCGGGGGGGCCCCCAGATACGCAGTATTTT	CASSSYPILAGGPPDTQYF
TRBV2	medium-sized	TRBJ1-2	12	NA	TGTGCCAGCAGTTTCCAAAGATATGGCTACACCTTC	CASSFQRYGYTF
TRBV6-5	few	TRBJ1-3	14	NA	TGTGCCAGCAGTTACTCACAGGCTGGAAACACCATATATTTT	CASSYSQAGNTIYF
TRBV5-1	few	TRBJ1-5	14	NA	TGCGCCAGCAGCTTTAGCCAGGGAGAGGGGCCCCAGCATTTT	CASSFSQGEGPQHF
TRBV29-1	NA	TRBJ2-3	10	NA	TGCAGCGTTGGTGCCGATACGCAGTATTTT	CSVGADTQYF
TRBV24-1	NA	TRBJ2-3	15	NA	TGTGCCACCAGTGACTCCGGACGGGCCACAGATACGCAGTATTTT	CATSDSGRATDTQYF
TRBV30	many	TRBJ2-1	14	NA	TGTGCCTGGAGTGGCATCAGCTCCAAGGGTGAGCAGTTCTTC	CAWSGISSKGEQFF
TRBV25-1	many	TRBJ1-2	11	NA	TGTGCCAGCAGTGAGGGGAGTGGCTACACCTTC	CASSEGSGYTF
TRBV11-2	many	TRBJ2-2	13	NA	TGTGCCAGCAGCCCGTCAAGGTCCGGGGAGCTGTTTTTT	CASSPSRSGELFF
TRBV28	few	TRBJ1-1	15	NA	TGTGCCAGCACTGAGGGGATCGGGGGTCTTCGAAGAGCTTTCTTT	CASTEGIGGLRRAFF
TRBV7-2	many	TRBJ2-1	16	NA	TGTGCCAGCAGCTTAGTTACGGGGGCCTCCTACAATGAGCAGTTCTTC	CASSLVTGASYNEQFF
TRBV20-1	NA	TRBJ1-1	13	TRBD1	TGCAGTGGGCGGACAGGGGGGTACACTGAAGCTTTCTTT	CSGRTGGYTEAFF
TRBV5-1	many	TRBJ2-3	19	TRBD1	TGCGCCAGCAGCTTGGCCGGGGGAGTTACGACAGGGGGCGTTAGGACGCAGTATTTT	CASSLAGGVTTGGVRTQYF
TRBV20-1	many	TRBJ2-6	18	NA	TGCAGTGCTAGAGATCTCGCCCGGACCAACTCTGGGGCCAACGTCCTGACTTTC	CSARDLARTNSGANVLTF
TRBV15	few	TRBJ2-5	15	TRBD2	TGTGCCACCAGCAGTCTAGCGGGGGGTAAAAAGACCCAGTACTTC	CATSSLAGGKKTQYF
TRBV28	NA	TRBJ2-1	12	NA	TGTGCCAGCAACGGGTTGGGTGGTGAGCAGTTCTTC	CASNGLGGEQFF
TRBV28	NA	TRBJ1-5	17	TRBD1	TGTGCCAGCAGTTTATCGGTGAGAGTCAGGGGGGAACAGCCCCAGCATTTT	CASSLSVRVRGEQPQHF
TRBV15	NA	TRBJ2-1	18	NA	TGTGCCACCAGCAGAGGGGATGTAGGGATAAGCTCCTACAATGAGCAGTTCTTC	CATSRGDVGISSYNEQFF
TRBV4-3	many	TRBJ2-1	15	NA	TGCGCCAGCAGCCACTTATGGGGGAACTACAATGAGCAGTTCTTC	CASSHLWGNYNEQFF
TRBV28	many	TRBJ2-5	17	NA	TGTGCCAGCAGTCTTGAGGACCCTTTCCAGTACCAAGAGACCCAGTACTTC	CASSLEDPFQYQETQYF
TRBV28	many	TRBJ2-1	14	TRBD1	TGTGCCAGCAGAAACAGGGGATCTTTCAATGAGCAGTTCTTC	CASRNRGSFNEQFF